The rows below give T cell receptor beta chains drawn from one sample of a study of identical twins. In TCRdb, the 5' RACE reads were re-called with MiXCR into one record per CDR3 protein. The sample consists of 1.5 million to 2 million distinct CDR3 sequences, about 32% of them appearing once. The sequencing input was cord blood. The receptors come from a newborn girl in good health. Each CDR3 is given with its conserved first and last residue. The D gene is left open where the match is weak. The listing skips clone size in some rows; elsewhere it reads once, few, many or a size class.

>-|-|TRBV6-5|TRBJ1-2
CASSFPLGRDYGYTF
TGTGCCAGCAGTTTTCCCCTTGGCCGGGACTATGGCTACACCTTC
>-|TRBD2|TRBV28|TRBJ2-1
CASSKPAGGRYNEQFF
TGTGCCAGCAGTAAACCAGCGGGAGGGAGGTACAATGAGCAGTTCTTC
>few|-|TRBV2|TRBJ2-5
CASSESPTREETQYF
TGTGCCAGCAGTGAATCACCGACTAGAGAAGAGACCCAGTACTTC
>few|-|TRBV4-2|TRBJ2-7
CASSHRDRGGLAVQYF
TGTGCCAGCAGCCATCGGGACAGGGGTGGACTAGCGGTGCAGTACTTC
>-|TRBD2|TRBV5-1|TRBJ2-3
CASSLVMTSGYGDTQYF
TGCGCCAGCAGCTTGGTTATGACTAGCGGGTATGGGGATACGCAGTATTTT
>-|TRBD1|TRBV20-1|TRBJ2-1
CSARDQGVEQFF
TGCAGTGCTAGAGATCAGGGGGTCGAGCAGTTCTTC
>once|-|TRBV25-1|TRBJ2-2
CASSDLDANTGELFF
TGTGCCAGCAGTGATCTTGACGCGAACACCGGGGAGCTGTTTTTT
>few|TRBD1|TRBV2|TRBJ2-2
CASREQGPLTGELFF
TGTGCCAGCAGGGAACAGGGGCCGCTAACCGGGGAGCTGTTTTTT
>-|-|TRBV6-5|TRBJ2-2
CASSYSSTPAGELFF
TGTGCCAGCAGTTACTCGAGTACGCCCGCCGGGGAGCTGTTTTTT
>few|-|TRBV28|TRBJ2-7
CATCRLDSYEQYF
TGTGCCACCTGCAGGCTAGACTCCTACGAGCAGTACTTC
>few|-|TRBV3-1|TRBJ2-3
CASSQGTRAYTQYF
TGTGCCAGCAGCCAAGGAACCCGGGCCTATACGCAGTATTTT
>-|TRBD1|TRBV7-2|TRBJ2-7
CASSSGTVANEQYF
TGTGCCAGCAGCTCAGGGACAGTGGCAAACGAGCAGTACTTC
>-|-|TRBV19|TRBJ1-1
CASSPPGPLNTEAFF
TGTGCCAGTAGTCCCCCGGGACCCCTGAACACTGAAGCTTTCTTT
>few|-|TRBV7-9|TRBJ2-4
CASSLGLARGPRAKNIQYF
TGTGCCAGCAGCTTGGGGTTGGCAAGAGGTCCTAGAGCCAAAAACATTCAGTACTTC
>-|TRBD1|TRBV5-6|TRBJ1-5
CASCLWDSFNQPQHF
TGTGCCAGCTGCTTGTGGGACAGCTTCAATCAGCCCCAGCATTTT
>many|-|TRBV28|TRBJ2-5
CASSEGPSQSTQYF
TGTGCCAGCAGTGAGGGACCTAGTCAGTCGACCCAGTACTTC
>few|-|TRBV12-3/TRBV12-4|TRBJ2-1
CASIWANEQFF
TGTGCCAGCATTTGGGCAAATGAGCAGTTCTTC
>-|TRBD1|TRBV5-1|TRBJ2-5
CASSGGQGLNEQYF
TGCGCCAGCAGCGGGGGACAGGGTCTCAATGAGCAGTACTTC
>few|TRBD2|TRBV4-2|TRBJ2-1
CASSQFSGGSSYNEQFF
TGTGCCAGCAGCCAATTTAGCGGGGGGAGCTCCTACAATGAGCAGTTCTTC
>-|TRBD1|TRBV2|TRBJ2-7
CASSETGGAIYEQYF
TGTGCCAGCAGCGAAACAGGGGGCGCGATTTACGAGCAGTACTTC
>-|-|TRBV20-1|TRBJ2-7
CSALSLAGTYEQYF
TGCAGTGCTTTAAGTCTCGCGGGAACCTACGAGCAGTACTTC
>-|-|TRBV20-1|TRBJ2-4
CSARERWRRWNIQYF
TGCAGTGCTAGAGAAAGGTGGAGGAGGTGGAACATTCAGTACTTC
>-|TRBD1|TRBV20-1|TRBJ2-2
CSARAGDRDTGELFF
TGCAGTGCTAGAGCGGGGGACAGGGACACCGGGGAGCTGTTTTTT
>few|TRBD1|TRBV25-1|TRBJ2-5
CASGKTGQETQYF
TGTGCCAGCGGGAAGACAGGGCAAGAGACCCAGTACTTC
>-|-|TRBV20-1|TRBJ1-5
CSAPPSGHWGNQPQHF
TGCAGTGCCCCTCCCTCGGGACATTGGGGCAATCAGCCCCAGCATTTT
>-|-|TRBV9|TRBJ2-1
CASSVVLAHNEQFF
TGTGCCAGCAGCGTAGTTCTAGCGCACAATGAGCAGTTCTTC
>-|-|TRBV28|TRBJ2-7
CASSFLPRNSYEQYF
TGTGCCAGCAGTTTCTTACCCAGGAATTCCTACGAGCAGTACTTC
>-|-|TRBV28|TRBJ2-7
CASSFGQLYEQYF
TGTGCCAGCAGTTTCGGGCAGCTTTACGAGCAGTACTTC
>-|-|TRBV4-1|TRBJ1-2
CASSQAQTIPPNYGYTF
TGCGCCAGCAGCCAAGCTCAAACAATCCCACCTAACTATGGCTACACCTTC
>-|-|TRBV28|TRBJ1-1
CASSFYLRTEAFF
TGTGCCAGCAGTTTCTATCTTAGAACTGAAGCTTTCTTT
>few|-|TRBV20-1|TRBJ2-1
CSDLDYPNNEQFF
TGCAGTGACCTGGACTACCCAAACAATGAGCAGTTCTTC
>few|-|TRBV21-1|TRBJ1-5
CASSKEGSFNQPQHF
TGTGCCAGCAGCAAAGAGGGCAGTTTTAATCAGCCCCAGCATTTT
>-|-|TRBV11-2|TRBJ2-2
CASSSSVGGPGELFF
TGTGCCAGCAGCTCCTCAGTGGGGGGCCCCGGGGAGCTGTTTTTT
>-|TRBD1|TRBV3-1|TRBJ1-1
CASSQDGTGEEAFF
TGTGCCAGCAGCCAAGATGGGACAGGGGAAGAAGCTTTCTTT
>few|-|TRBV7-9|TRBJ1-4
CASSAREREKLFF
TGTGCCAGCAGCGCTAGAGAACGGGAAAAACTGTTTTTT
>few|TRBD2|TRBV7-2|TRBJ2-7
CASSLATRRGSGGSYEQYF
TGTGCCAGCAGCTTAGCGACACGGCGTGGAAGCGGGGGTTCCTACGAGCAGTACTTC
>-|-|TRBV18|TRBJ2-3
CASSPAHGDTQYF
TGTGCCAGCTCACCGGCTCACGGAGATACGCAGTATTTT
>-|TRBD1|TRBV20-1|TRBJ2-7
CSARERDRAPYEQYF
TGCAGTGCTAGAGAAAGGGACAGGGCCCCCTACGAGCAGTACTTC
>-|-|TRBV5-1|TRBJ2-5
CASSFWGAGPQETQYF
TGCGCCAGCAGCTTTTGGGGGGCAGGTCCCCAAGAGACCCAGTACTTC
>many|-|TRBV13|TRBJ2-7
CASSPEKTYEQYF
TGTGCCAGCAGCCCGGAAAAGACCTACGAGCAGTACTTC
>-|TRBD2|TRBV7-2|TRBJ2-5
CASSISGILAASQETQYF
TGTGCCAGCAGCATTTCCGGGATTCTAGCGGCATCCCAGGAGACCCAGTACTTC
>few|-|TRBV7-9|TRBJ1-2
CASSSIGPYGYTF
TGTGCCAGCAGCTCAATTGGGCCCTATGGCTACACCTTC
>-|TRBD2|TRBV3-1|TRBJ2-7
CASSPRGSGSLSSYNEQYF
TGTGCCAGCAGCCCCCGAGGGAGCGGGAGCTTGAGCTCCTACAATGAGCAGTACTTC
>many|-|TRBV5-1|TRBJ1-2
CASSPTGTNYGYTF
TGCGCCAGCAGCCCTACCGGGACAAACTATGGCTACACCTTC
>-|TRBD2|TRBV5-1|TRBJ2-7
CASSVARTSGNLWDNEQYF
TGCGCCAGCAGCGTGGCGAGGACTAGCGGGAATTTATGGGACAATGAGCAGTACTTC
>-|TRBD1|TRBV12-3/TRBV12-4|TRBJ1-2
CASSPAGTGDYGYTF
TGTGCCAGCAGCCCCGCCGGGACAGGGGACTATGGCTACACCTTC
>few|TRBD2|TRBV14|TRBJ2-3
CASSQGREKGTDTQYF
TGTGCCAGCAGCCAAGGGCGGGAGAAGGGCACAGATACGCAGTATTTT
>-|-|TRBV20-1|TRBJ1-2
CSRRPGAGYGYTF
TGCAGTCGACGGCCGGGGGCAGGGTATGGCTACACCTTC
>few|-|TRBV3-1|TRBJ1-4
CASSQPPQGGEKLFF
TGTGCCAGCAGCCAACCACCGCAGGGAGGCGAAAAACTGTTTTTT
>-|-|TRBV7-9|TRBJ1-6
CAVRQVYNSPLHF
TGTGCCGTCAGACAGGTCTATAATTCACCCCTCCACTTT
>-|TRBD1|TRBV20-1|TRBJ1-5
CSARDSGQVSNQPQHF
TGCAGTGCTAGAGATAGCGGACAGGTTAGCAATCAGCCCCAGCATTTT
>-|-|TRBV20-1|TRBJ2-4
CSARVRAKNIQYF
TGCAGTGCTAGGGTTAGGGCTAAAAACATTCAGTACTTC
>once|TRBD1|TRBV28|TRBJ2-2
CASSLTGTGDTGELFF
TGTGCCAGCAGTTTAACCGGGACAGGGGACACCGGGGAGCTGTTTTTT
>few|-|TRBV6-6|TRBJ2-1
CASSHPPDWYNEQFF
TGTGCCAGCAGTCACCCTCCCGACTGGTACAATGAGCAGTTCTTC
>few|-|TRBV12-3/TRBV12-4|TRBJ1-2
CASSPRRWNYGYTF
TGTGCCAGCAGCCCTAGGAGGTGGAACTATGGCTACACCTTC